The 18 T cell receptor beta chains below all came from one sample that was sequenced in a study of cytomegalovirus exposure and HLA in healthy donors. Vbeta (60) and Jbeta (13) primers were used in the PCR. This table comes from immunoSEQ multiplex PCR, and its TCRdb copy is limited to in-frame clones, with some not included. The sample yields 85,000 to 100,000 clones, 70% to 80% seen once. Input material: PBMCs. The receptors come from a male donor in good health and CMV-seropositive.

The rearrangement joins TRBV29-1 to TRBJ2-1; D perhaps matches TRBD1 (5 bases). This CDR3 is built from 14 residues. Germline CDR1 is SQVTM and CDR2 is ANQGSEA. V lost 7 bases and J 3 bases, leaving 16 bases between the germline ends. This chain's CDR3 is CSGAVETVYNEQFF. The CDR3 coding sequence is TGCAGCGGCGCCGTCGAGACAGTCTACAATGAGCAGTTCTTC.

The chain couples TRBV7-8 to TRBJ1-1; D not certain. CDR3 size: 13 residues. The germline V and J ends were trimmed by 5 bases and 3 bases, with 10 bases remaining between them. CDR1 and CDR2 (germline): SGHVS, FQNEAQ. CDR3 nucleotides: TGTGCCAGCAGCCCCGGGGTTTACACTGAAGCTTTCTTT. This codes for CASSPGVYTEAFF.

This clone was observed a few times. The chain recombines TRBV6-5 with TRBJ2-3, with 10 bases matching TRBD2. The ends lost 6 bases at V and 5 bases at J; junction bases unmatched: 8. Per germline, CDR1 MNHEY and CDR2 SVGAGI. The CDR3 has 15 residues. The CDR3 reads CASSPGLARIDTQYF. The CDR3 region has the DNA TGTGCCAGCAGCCCGGGACTAGCGAGGATAGATACGCAGTATTTT.

The J gene is TRBJ2-1, the V gene TRBV6-5; 7 bases fit TRBD1. Unmatched junction bases numbered 7, after V lost 4 bases and J lost 10 bases. This CDR3 region has 13 residues. Looked up from germline, CDR1 is MNHEY and CDR2 is SVGAGI. The CDR3 bases are TGTGCCAGCAGTTTTCCAGGGGGTGGGGAGCAGTTCTTC. It is translated as CASSFPGGGEQFF.

This clone came up a few times. This sequence joins TRBV6-6 and TRBJ2-2, with D maybe TRBD1 (5 bases). Germline loops: CDR1 MNHNY, CDR2 SVGAGI (reference sequence). V was pared by 5 bases and J by 3 bases, with 10 bases between. This CDR3 is 14 amino acids long. CDR3 amino acids: CASSRGRDTGELFF. DNA for the CDR3: TGTGCCAGCAGTCGCGGCAGGGACACCGGGGAGCTGTTTTTT.

The chain couples TRBV2 to TRBJ2-7; 7 positions agree with TRBD1. Germline CDR1 reads SNHLY; CDR2 reads FYNNEI. V lost 5 bases to trimming and J lost 6 bases; unmatched junction nucleotides: 4. This CDR3 has 12 amino acids. The CDR3 DNA is TGTGCCAGCAGTCCTTACAGGGGCGAGCAGTACTTC. It translates to CASSPYRGEQYF.

V usage is TRBV7-9 and J usage is TRBJ2-3; a possible D gene is TRBD2 (5 bases). Germline CDR1 SEHNR, CDR2 FQNEAQ (reference sequence). With 6 bases removed from V and 4 bases from J, the gap between germline ends came to 8 bases. This CDR3 spans 12 amino acids. Here the CDR3 reads CASSEGSDTQYF. The CDR3 DNA is TGTGCCAGCAGTGAGGGTTCAGATACGCAGTATTTT.

This clone was picked up a small number of times. The genes are TRBV30 and TRBJ2-7; D is unclear. CDR3 length: 13 amino acids. V was shortened by 3 bases and J by 0 bases, with 9 bases between the two germline ends. Germline V gene lookup returns CDR1 GTSNPN and CDR2 SVGIG (reference sequence). CDR3 bases: TGTGCCTGGAGAGTAGATAGCTCCTACGAGCAGTACTTC. Translated, it gives CAWRVDSSYEQYF. Filled out from reference TRBV30 and TRBJ2-7, the complete variable domain reads SQTIHQWPATLVQPVGSPLSLECTVEGTSNPNLYWYRQAAGRGLQLLFYSVGIGQISSEVPQNLSASRPQDRQFILSSKKLLLSDSGFYLCAWRVDSSYEQYFGPGTRLTVT.

This chain connects TRBV18 to TRBJ1-1; D may be TRBD1 (6 bases). This CDR3 region has 14 residues. Per germline, CDR1 KGHSH and CDR2 LQKENI. Trimming removed 4 bases at V and 0 bases at J, with 9 bases between. CDR3 DNA sequence: TGTGCCAGCTCACAGGACAGCCTGAACACTGAAGCTTTCTTT. Translating gives CASSQDSLNTEAFF. The full variable domain, completed using reference TRBV18 and TRBJ1-1, is NAGVMQNPRHLVRRRGQEARLRCSPMKGHSHVYWYRQLPEEGLKFMVYLQKENIIDESGMPKERFSAEFPKEGPSILRIQQVVRGDSAAYFCASSQDSLNTEAFFGQGTRLTVV.

The table lists this clone with a few counts. The chain carries TRBV4-3 and TRBJ2-6, with D uncertain. CDR3 length equals 17 residues. Germline V lookup: CDR1 LGHNA, CDR2 YSLEER. V was shortened by 4 bases and J by 0 bases, with 13 bases between the two germline ends. CDR3 loop: CASSRGLPHSGANVLTF. The CDR3 DNA is TGCGCCAGCAGCCGCGGATTACCACACTCTGGGGCCAACGTCCTGACTTTC.

This chain uses TRBV15 with TRBJ1-1; 9 bases align to TRBD1. This CDR3 has 14 amino acids. V trimming: 1 base; J trimming: 5 bases; junction bases outside the gene matches: 2. Germline-derived CDR1 and CDR2 are LNHNV and YYDKDF (reference sequence). The CDR3 here is CATSRADRGTEAFF. The CDR3 region has the DNA TGTGCCACCAGCAGAGCGGACAGGGGAACTGAAGCTTTCTTT.

The V gene is TRBV5-4, the J gene TRBJ1-2; TRBD1 is a possible D gene (6 bases). The CDR3 extends over 15 amino acids. Trimming stripped 0 bases from V and 7 bases from J, with 16 bases between. The germline CDR1 and CDR2 sequences are SGHNT and YYREEE (reference sequence). Here the CDR3 DNA reads TGTGCCAGCAGCTTGGTTGGGACAAGCTTCTCTGGCTACACCTTC. This sequence encodes CASSLVGTSFSGYTF.

The V and J genes are TRBV30 and TRBJ2-1; the match to TRBD1 covers 7 bases. Trimming took 2 bases from V and 6 from J; bases not matched to a gene: 4. CDR1 is GTSNPN and CDR2 is SVGIG in the germline V gene (reference sequence). CDR3 size: 13 residues. The chain's CDR3 is CAWSRGQLNEQFF. Written as DNA, the CDR3 is TGTGCCTGGAGTAGGGGACAGCTCAATGAGCAGTTCTTC. Variable domain in full (rest from reference TRBV30 and TRBJ2-1): SQTIHQWPATLVQPVGSPLSLECTVEGTSNPNLYWYRQAAGRGLQLLFYSVGIGQISSEVPQNLSASRPQDRQFILSSKKLLLSDSGFYLCAWSRGQLNEQFFGPGTRLTVL.

V usage is TRBV5-1 and J usage is TRBJ2-1; 7 bases are shared with TRBD1. Trimming took 0 bases from V and 4 from J; bases not matched to a gene: 1. This CDR3 has 14 residues. Germline CDR1 reads SGHRS; CDR2 reads YFSETQ. CDR3: CASSLVQGYNEQFF. Here the CDR3 DNA reads TGCGCCAGCAGCTTGGTACAGGGGTACAATGAGCAGTTCTTC. Full variable domain (remainder filled in from reference TRBV5-1 and TRBJ2-1): KAGVTQTPRYLIKTRGQQVTLSCSPISGHRSVSWYQQTPGQGLQFLFEYFSETQRNKGNFPGRFSGRQFSNSRSEMNVSTLELGDSALYLCASSLVQGYNEQFFGPGTRLTVL.

This CDR3 reads CAWRVLAGGEQYF. The DNA for the CDR3 is TGTGCCTGGAGGGTACTAGCGGGGGGCGAGCAGTACTTC. This chain uses TRBV30 with TRBJ2-7; 12 nucleotides agree with TRBD2. With 3 bases clipped from V and 6 bases from J, the junction kept 3 bases outside the gene matches. CDR1 is GTSNPN, CDR2 SVGIG, per germline (reference sequence). CDR3 size: 13 residues.

The V gene is TRBV15, the J gene TRBJ1-2, with D unresolved. Trimming pared 0 bases from V and 2 bases from J, leaving 7 bases between. Germline CDR1 is LNHNV and CDR2 is YYDKDF (reference sequence). CDR3 length equals 14 residues. The DNA of the CDR3 is TGTGCCACCAGCAGAGATTCCAGAAACTATGGCTACACCTTC. It is translated as CATSRDSRNYGYTF.

This sequence joins TRBV15 and TRBJ1-1; TRBD1 might be the D (5 bases). The CDR3 covers 18 residues. CDR1 is LNHNV and CDR2 is YYDKDF in the germline V gene (reference sequence). V gave up 1 base and J gave up 0 bases, with 18 bases separating them. CDR3 bases: TGTGCCACCAGCAGAGGGAGGGGCCCTTTGGCGGTGAACACTGAAGCTTTCTTT. The encoded protein is CATSRGRGPLAVNTEAFF.

The chain recombines TRBV19 with TRBJ2-1; tentatively, D is TRBD1 or TRBD2 (6 bases each). Germline V gene lookup returns CDR1 LNHDA and CDR2 SQIVND (reference sequence). V lost 5 bases to trimming and J lost 5 bases, with 13 bases between them. This CDR3 has 14 amino acids. This chain's CDR3 is CASSVGGLNNEQFF. The DNA of the CDR3 is TGTGCCAGTAGTGTAGGGGGACTTAACAATGAGCAGTTCTTC.